Listed here is a single T cell receptor (beta chain). Its antigen remains undetermined. One base away there is no much larger clone; base qualities are not given. CDR1 and CDR2 (MNHNY, SVGAGI) derive from the germline V gene (reference sequence). There are 11 amino acids in the CDR3, from cysteine to phenylalanine inclusive. The DNA shown is the 33-base CDR3, in frame from base 1. V is shortened by 5 bases, J by 11 bases, and the region joining them spans 11 bases. This sample was taken from a study of Ad26.COV2.S vaccination and SARS-CoV-2 variants (dated by TCRdb to about 2021). Context from the whole study: Donors in the vaccine arm were drawn from COV1001, a multicentre, randomized, double-blind, placebo-controlled phase I-IIa trial testing Ad26.COV2.S in healthy adults. Dosing of Ad26.COV2.S was intramuscular, at either 5x10^10 or 1x10^11 viral particles, delivered as one shot or as two shots spaced 56 days apart. The specificity and breadth of SARS-CoV-2-reactive T cell receptors after Ad26.COV2.S vaccination were assessed by TCRbeta repertoire sequencing. A total of 32 samples were included in the TCR-sequenced set, comprising around 19 Ad26.COV2.S vaccine recipients, 5 placebo recipients and 8 SARS-CoV-2 convalescent individuals. Participants in the trial were split at random into five groups of five each, receiving low-dose or high-dose Ad26.COV2.S once or twice, or else placebo on both occasions. Blinding of investigators to trial group allocation was maintained during experiments and outcome assessment. Results the study describes overall, beyond this receptor: Substantial breadth of spike-specific CD8+ and CD4+ T cell responses was reported after vaccination. It was noted by the authors that total T cell responses may have been underestimated by the TCR breadth and depth analyses. Higher spike-specific TCR breadth was observed in Ad26.COV2.S recipients than in placebo recipients (P = 0.0014). Non-spike TCR breadth was comparable between vaccine and placebo recipients, consistent with the vaccine containing only spike. The study lacked the statistical power to compare responses across vaccine doses or regimens.

The treatment or condition label, as the study defines it: some 20 received Ad26.COV2.S at low or high dose, single or two shots; roughly 5 received placebo; per-sample allocation not given. For vaccine and placebo recipients, the sequenced repertoires came from samples collected on day 63 after the first injection. In Cohort 1b, more than 20 adults aged 18-55 years were enrolled at a single site in Boston, USA, between 29 July and 7 August 2020. Ad26.COV2.S was a replication-incompetent adenovirus type 26 vector expressing a prefusion-stabilized SARS-CoV-2 spike protein from the original Wuhan strain. The immunoSEQ Assay was the method used to sequence TCRbeta CDR3 regions. After extraction, genomic DNA underwent amplification by bias-controlled multiplex PCR, followed by high-throughput sequencing. In the authors' own workflow: To quantify the absolute abundance of each unique TCRbeta CDR3 region, sequences were collapsed and filtered. T cell fraction was estimated by normalizing TCRbeta template counts to usable DNA, which was measured by amplifying reference genes present in all nucleated cells. Repertoire TCRs were annotated as SARS-CoV-2-specific when V gene, CDR3 amino acid sequence and J gene were exactly matched to a known reactive TCR set. MIRA supplied the reference SARS-CoV-2 TCR set, which was filtered for enrichment in COVID-19-positive ImmuneCODE repertoires so that public or cross-reactive TCRs were removed. Using the MIRA antigens, annotated TCRs were further analysed by specific ORF or by position within an ORF. Breadth was defined as the number of annotated unique rearrangements divided by the total number of unique productive rearrangements, and depth was defined as the summed frequency of the annotated unique rearrangements. TCR breadth was compared between groups using two-sided Wilcoxon rank-sum tests. TCRdb carries this immuneACCESS record with in-frame sequences only. Its versions omit some clonotypes, under half of them owing to an unresolved V gene in the studies checked, with the rest unexplained. V and J calls and clone size are given by that table; D and trimming were obtained from the DNA. The sample yields some 300,000 clones; around 81% were counted once. The top ten clones comprise 2.1% of the sample.

The material sequenced was peripheral blood, taken in a trial of Ad26.COV2.S vaccine versus placebo. This TCR was recovered from a person aged 18 to 59 who received the Ad26.COV2.S COVID-19 vaccine or a placebo. The V and J segments used are TRBV6-6 and TRBJ2-3; the D gene is unclear. This receptor has the CDR3 CASSPGDGQYF. The nucleotides are TGTGCCAGCAGTCCGGGTGATGGGCAGTATTTT.